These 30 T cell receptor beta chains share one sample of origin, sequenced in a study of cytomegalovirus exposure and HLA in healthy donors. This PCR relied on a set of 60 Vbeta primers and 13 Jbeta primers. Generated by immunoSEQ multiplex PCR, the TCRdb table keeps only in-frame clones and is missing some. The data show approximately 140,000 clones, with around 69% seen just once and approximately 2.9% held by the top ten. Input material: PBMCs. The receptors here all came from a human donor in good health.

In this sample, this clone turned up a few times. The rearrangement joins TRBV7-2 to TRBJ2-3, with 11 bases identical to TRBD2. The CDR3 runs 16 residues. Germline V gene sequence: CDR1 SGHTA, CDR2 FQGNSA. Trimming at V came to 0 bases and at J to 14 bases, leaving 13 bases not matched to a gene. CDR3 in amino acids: CASSLAPGVAGGLLYF. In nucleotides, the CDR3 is TGTGCCAGCAGCTTAGCCCCCGGGGTAGCGGGAGGGCTATTGTATTTT. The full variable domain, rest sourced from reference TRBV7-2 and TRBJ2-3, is GAGVSQSPSNKVTEKGKDVELRCDPISGHTALYWYRQSLGQGLEFLIYFQGNSAPDKSGLPSDRFSAERTGGSVSTLTIQRTQQEDSAVYLCASSLAPGVAGGLLYFGPGTRLTVL.

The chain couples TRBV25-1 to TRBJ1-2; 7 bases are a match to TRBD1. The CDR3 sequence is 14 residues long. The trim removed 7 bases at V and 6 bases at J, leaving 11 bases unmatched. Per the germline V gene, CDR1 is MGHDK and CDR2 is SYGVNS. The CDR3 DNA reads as TGTGCCAGCATCCCATGGGGGACAGATCATGGCTACACCTTC. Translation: CASIPWGTDHGYTF.

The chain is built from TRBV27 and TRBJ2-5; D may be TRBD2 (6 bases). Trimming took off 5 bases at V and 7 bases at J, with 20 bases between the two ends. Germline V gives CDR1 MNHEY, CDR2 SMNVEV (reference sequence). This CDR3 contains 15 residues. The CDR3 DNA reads TGTGCCAGCAGTGGCTCTGGCGGGACCGGGGGGACCCAGTACTTC. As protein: CASSGSGGTGGTQYF.

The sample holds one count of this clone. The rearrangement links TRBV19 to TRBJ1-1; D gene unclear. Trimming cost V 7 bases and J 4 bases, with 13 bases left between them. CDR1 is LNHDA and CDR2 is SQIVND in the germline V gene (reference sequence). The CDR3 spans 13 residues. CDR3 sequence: CASTWASTTEAFF. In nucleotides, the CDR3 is TGTGCCAGTACGTGGGCCTCTACCACTGAAGCTTTCTTT.

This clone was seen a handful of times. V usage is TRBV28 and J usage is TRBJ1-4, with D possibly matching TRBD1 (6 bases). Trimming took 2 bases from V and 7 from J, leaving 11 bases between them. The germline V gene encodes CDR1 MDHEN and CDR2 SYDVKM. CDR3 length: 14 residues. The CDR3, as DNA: TGTGCCAGCAGTTTACGAGGGGGTAGTGAAAAACTGTTTTTT. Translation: CASSLRGGSEKLFF.

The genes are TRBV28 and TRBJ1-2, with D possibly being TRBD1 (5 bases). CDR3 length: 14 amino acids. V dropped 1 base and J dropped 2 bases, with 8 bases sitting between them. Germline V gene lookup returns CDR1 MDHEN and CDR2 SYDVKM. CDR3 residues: CASSLFRGNYGYTF. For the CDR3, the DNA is TGTGCCAGCAGTTTATTCCGGGGGAACTATGGCTACACCTTC.

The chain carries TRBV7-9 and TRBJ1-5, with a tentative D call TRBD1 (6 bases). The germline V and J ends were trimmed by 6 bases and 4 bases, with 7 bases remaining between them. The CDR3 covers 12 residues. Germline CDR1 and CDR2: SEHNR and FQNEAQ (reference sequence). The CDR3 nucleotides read TGTGCCAGCAGTCAGGGGAATCAGCCCCAGCATTTT. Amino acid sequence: CASSQGNQPQHF.

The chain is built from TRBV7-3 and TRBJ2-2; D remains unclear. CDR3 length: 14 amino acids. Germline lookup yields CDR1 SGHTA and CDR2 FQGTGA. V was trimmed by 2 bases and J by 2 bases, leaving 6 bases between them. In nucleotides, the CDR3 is TGTGCCAGCAGCTTAGCGACTAACACCGGGGAGCTGTTTTTT. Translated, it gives CASSLATNTGELFF. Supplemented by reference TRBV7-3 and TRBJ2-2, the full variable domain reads GAGVSQTPSNKVTEKGKYVELRCDPISGHTALYWYRQSLGQGPEFLIYFQGTGAADDSGLPNDRFFAVRPEGSVSTLKIQRTERGDSAVYLCASSLATNTGELFFGEGSRLTVL.

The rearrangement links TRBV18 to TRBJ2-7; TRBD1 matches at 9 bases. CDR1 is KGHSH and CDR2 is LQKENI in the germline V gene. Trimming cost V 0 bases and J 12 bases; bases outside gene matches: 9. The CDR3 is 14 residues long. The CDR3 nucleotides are TGTGCCAGCTCACCACCGGCACAGGGGGCTTCCCGGTACTTC. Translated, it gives CASSPPAQGASRYF.

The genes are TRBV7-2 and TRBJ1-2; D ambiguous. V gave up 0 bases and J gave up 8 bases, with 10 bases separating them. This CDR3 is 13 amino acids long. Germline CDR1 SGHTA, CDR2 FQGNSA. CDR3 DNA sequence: TGTGCCAGCAGCTTAGCGGCACGATGGGGCTACACCTTC. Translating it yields CASSLAARWGYTF.

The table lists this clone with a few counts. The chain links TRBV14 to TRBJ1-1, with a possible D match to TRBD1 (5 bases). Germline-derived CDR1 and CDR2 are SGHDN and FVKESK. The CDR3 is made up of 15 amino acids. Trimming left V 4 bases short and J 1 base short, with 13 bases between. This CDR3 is CASSPIGDRNTEAFF. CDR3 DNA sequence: TGTGCCAGCAGCCCCATAGGAGACAGGAACACTGAAGCTTTCTTT.

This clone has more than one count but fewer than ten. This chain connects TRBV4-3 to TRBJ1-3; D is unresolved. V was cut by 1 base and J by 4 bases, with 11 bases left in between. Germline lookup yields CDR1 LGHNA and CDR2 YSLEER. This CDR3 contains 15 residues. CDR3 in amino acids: CASSQVIKPGNTIYF. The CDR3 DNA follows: TGCGCCAGCAGCCAAGTCATCAAGCCGGGAAACACCATATATTTT.

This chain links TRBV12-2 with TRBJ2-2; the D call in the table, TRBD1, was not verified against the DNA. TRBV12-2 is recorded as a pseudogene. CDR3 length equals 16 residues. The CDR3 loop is CASRSTGPWNTGELFF. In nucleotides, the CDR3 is TGTGCAAGTCGCTCAACAGGGCCCTGGAACACCGGGGAGCTGTTTTTT.

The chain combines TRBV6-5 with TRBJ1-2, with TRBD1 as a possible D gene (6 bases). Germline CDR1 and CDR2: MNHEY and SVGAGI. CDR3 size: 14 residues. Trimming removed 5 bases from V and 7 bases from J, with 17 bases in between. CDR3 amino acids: CASSPDDRISGYTF. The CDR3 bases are TGTGCCAGCAGTCCGGATGACAGGATCAGTGGCTACACCTTC.

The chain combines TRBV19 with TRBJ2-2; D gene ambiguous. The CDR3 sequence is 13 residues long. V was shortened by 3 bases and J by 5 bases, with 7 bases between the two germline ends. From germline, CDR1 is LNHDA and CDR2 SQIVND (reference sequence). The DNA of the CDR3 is TGTGCCAGTAGTATTCGGTGGACCGGGGAGCTGTTTTTT. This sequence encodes CASSIRWTGELFF. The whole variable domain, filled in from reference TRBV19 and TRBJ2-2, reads DGGITQSPKYLFRKEGQNVTLSCEQNLNHDAMYWYRQDPGQGLRLIYYSQIVNDFQKGDIAEGYSVSREKKESFPLTVTSAQKNPTAFYLCASSIRWTGELFFGEGSRLTVL.

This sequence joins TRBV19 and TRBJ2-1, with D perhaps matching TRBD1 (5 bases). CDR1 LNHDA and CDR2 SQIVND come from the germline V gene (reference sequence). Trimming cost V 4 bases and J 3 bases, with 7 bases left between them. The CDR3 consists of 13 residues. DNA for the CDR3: TGTGCCAGTAGTAGGGGCCTCTACAATGAGCAGTTCTTC. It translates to CASSRGLYNEQFF.

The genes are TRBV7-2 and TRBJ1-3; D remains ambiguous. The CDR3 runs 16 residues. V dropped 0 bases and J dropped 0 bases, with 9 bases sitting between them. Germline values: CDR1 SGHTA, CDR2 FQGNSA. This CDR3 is CASSLAPEASGNTIYF. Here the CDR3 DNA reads TGTGCCAGCAGCTTAGCTCCGGAGGCCTCTGGAAACACCATATATTTT.

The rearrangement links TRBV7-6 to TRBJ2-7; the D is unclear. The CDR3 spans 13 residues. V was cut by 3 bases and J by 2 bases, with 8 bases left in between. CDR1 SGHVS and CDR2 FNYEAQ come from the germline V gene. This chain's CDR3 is CASSFGPTYEQYF. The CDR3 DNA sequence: TGTGCCAGCAGCTTTGGGCCGACCTACGAGCAGTACTTC.

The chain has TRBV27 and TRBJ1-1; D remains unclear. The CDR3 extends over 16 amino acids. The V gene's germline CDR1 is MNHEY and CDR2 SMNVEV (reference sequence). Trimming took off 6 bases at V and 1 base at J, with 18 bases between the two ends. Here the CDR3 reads CASSQARGIRNTEAFF. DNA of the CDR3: TGTGCCAGCAGCCAAGCCCGGGGAATACGGAACACTGAAGCTTTCTTT.

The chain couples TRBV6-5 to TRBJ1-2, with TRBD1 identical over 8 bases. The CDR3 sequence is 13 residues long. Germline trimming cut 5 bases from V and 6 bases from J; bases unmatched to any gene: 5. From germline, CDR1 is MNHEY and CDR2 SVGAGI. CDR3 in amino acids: CASSRTGSDGYTF. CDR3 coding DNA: TGTGCCAGCAGTCGGACAGGGTCGGATGGCTACACCTTC.

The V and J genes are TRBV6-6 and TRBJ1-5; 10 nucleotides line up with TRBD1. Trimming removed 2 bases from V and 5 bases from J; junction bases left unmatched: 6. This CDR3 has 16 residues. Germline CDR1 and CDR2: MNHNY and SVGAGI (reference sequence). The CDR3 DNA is TGTGCCAGCAGTTACCCCGGGACAGGGGATTATCAGCCCCAGCATTTT. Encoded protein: CASSYPGTGDYQPQHF.

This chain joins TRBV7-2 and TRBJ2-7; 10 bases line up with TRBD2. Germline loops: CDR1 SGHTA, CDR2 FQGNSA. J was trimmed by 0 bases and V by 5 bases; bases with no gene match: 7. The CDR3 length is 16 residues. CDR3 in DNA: TGTGCCAGCAGCCCCCGGACTAGCGGACGCTCCTACGAGCAGTACTTC. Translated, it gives CASSPRTSGRSYEQYF.

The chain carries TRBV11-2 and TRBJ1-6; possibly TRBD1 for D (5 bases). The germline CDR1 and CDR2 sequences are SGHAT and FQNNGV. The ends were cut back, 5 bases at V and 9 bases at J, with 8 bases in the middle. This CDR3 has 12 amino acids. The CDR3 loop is CASSPTGSPLHF. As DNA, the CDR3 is TGTGCCAGCAGCCCAACAGGTTCACCCCTCCACTTT.

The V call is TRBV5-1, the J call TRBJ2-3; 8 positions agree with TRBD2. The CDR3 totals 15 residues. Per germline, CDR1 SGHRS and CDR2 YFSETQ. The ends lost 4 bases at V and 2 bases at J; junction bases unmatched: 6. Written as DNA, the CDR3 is TGCGCCAGCAGCGAGGTTAGCGGGGCCACAGATACGCAGTATTTT. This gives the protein CASSEVSGATDTQYF.

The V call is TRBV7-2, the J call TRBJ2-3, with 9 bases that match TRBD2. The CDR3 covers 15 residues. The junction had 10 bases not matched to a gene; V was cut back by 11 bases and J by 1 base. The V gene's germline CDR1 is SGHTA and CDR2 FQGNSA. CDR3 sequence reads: CADRTRGGRTDTQYF. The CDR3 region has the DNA TGTGCCGATCGGACGCGGGGGGGCCGCACAGATACGCAGTATTTT.

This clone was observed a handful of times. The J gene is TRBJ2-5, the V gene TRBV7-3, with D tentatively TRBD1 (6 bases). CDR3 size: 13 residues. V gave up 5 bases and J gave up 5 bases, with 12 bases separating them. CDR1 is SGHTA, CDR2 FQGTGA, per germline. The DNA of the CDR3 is TGTGCCAGCAGCCGACAGGTGGGGGAGACCCAGTACTTC. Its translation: CASSRQVGETQYF.

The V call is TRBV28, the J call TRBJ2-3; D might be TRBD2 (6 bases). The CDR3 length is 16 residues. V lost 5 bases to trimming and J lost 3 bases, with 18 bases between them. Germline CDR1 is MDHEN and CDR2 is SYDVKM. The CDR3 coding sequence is TGTGCCAGCAGTAATAGTCTCGGGGGTGCGACAGATACGCAGTATTTT. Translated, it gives CASSNSLGGATDTQYF.

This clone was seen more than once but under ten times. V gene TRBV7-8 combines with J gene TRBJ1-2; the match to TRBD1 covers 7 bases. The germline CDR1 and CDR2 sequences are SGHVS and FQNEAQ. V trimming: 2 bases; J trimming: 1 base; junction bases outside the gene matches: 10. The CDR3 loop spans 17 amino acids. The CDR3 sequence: CASSLFNRGRINYGYTF. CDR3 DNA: TGTGCCAGCAGCTTATTTAACAGGGGTCGAATTAACTATGGCTACACCTTC. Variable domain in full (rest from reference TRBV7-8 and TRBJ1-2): GAGVSQSPRYKVAKRGQDVALRCDPISGHVSLFWYQQALGQGPEFLTYFQNEAQLDKSGLPSDRFFAERPEGSVSTLKIQRTQQEDSAVYLCASSLFNRGRINYGYTFGSGTRLTVV.

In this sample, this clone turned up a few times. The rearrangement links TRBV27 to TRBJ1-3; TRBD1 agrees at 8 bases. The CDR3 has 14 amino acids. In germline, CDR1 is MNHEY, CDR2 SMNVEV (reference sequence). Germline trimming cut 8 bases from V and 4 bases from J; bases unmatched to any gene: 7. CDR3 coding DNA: TGTGCCAGCGCAGGGGGCATTAGGGGAAACACCATATATTTT. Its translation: CASAGGIRGNTIYF.

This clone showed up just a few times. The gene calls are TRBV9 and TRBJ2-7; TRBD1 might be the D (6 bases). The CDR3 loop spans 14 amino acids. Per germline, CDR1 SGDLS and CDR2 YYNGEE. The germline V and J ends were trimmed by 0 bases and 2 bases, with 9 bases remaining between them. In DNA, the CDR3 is TGTGCCAGCAGCGTAGCGACAGGAGCCTACGAGCAGTACTTC. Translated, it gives CASSVATGAYEQYF.